This T cell receptor beta chain stems from a study of blood T cell repertoires in COVID-19. Study at large: Researchers got acute and convalescent COVID-19 samples from the United States, Italy and Spain. Sources were T cells, B-cell-depleted T cells, or PBMCs; the material itself was cDNA or gDNA.

Source study methods: Amplification with reference gene primers provided the estimates of nucleated cell counts. Profiling relied on immunoSEQ multiplex PCR, and the TCRdb table lists in-frame clones only, not all of them. That table gives V, J and clone size, and the DNA gave D and trimming. The repertoire consists of 78,000 or so clones, with about 83% occurring once and the leading ten covering approximately 9.1%. Germline V gene data show CDR1 as SGHRS and CDR2 as YFSETQ. CDR3 length: 13 residues. V gave up 8 bases and J gave up 3 bases; unmatched junction bases: 4. Sequenced: peripheral blood. This sequence joins TRBV5-1 and TRBJ2-7, with 11 bases identical to TRBD2. This TCR derives from a human donor in a cohort sampled during active COVID-19. In DNA form, the CDR3 reads TGCGCCAGTGGGACTAGCGGAGTCTACGAGCAGTACTTC. This gives the protein CASGTSGVYEQYF. Full variable domain (rest looked up from reference TRBV5-1 and TRBJ2-7): KAGVTQTPRYLIKTRGQQVTLSCSPISGHRSVSWYQQTPGQGLQFLFEYFSETQRNKGNFPGRFSGRQFSNSRSEMNVSTLELGDSALYLCASGTSGVYEQYFGPGTRLTVT.